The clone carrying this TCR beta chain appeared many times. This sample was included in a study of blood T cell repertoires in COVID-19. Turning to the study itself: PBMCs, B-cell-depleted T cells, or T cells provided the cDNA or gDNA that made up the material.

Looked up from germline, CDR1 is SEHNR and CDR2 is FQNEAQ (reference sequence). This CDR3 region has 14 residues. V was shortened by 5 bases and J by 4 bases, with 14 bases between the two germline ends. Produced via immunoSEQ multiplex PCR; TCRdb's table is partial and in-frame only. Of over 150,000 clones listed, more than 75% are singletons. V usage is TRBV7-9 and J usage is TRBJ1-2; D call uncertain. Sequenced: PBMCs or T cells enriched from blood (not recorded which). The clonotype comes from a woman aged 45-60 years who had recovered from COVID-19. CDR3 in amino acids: CASSNQTSSYGYTF. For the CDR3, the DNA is TGTGCCAGCAGCAACCAAACCTCGAGCTATGGCTACACCTTC.